This paragraph covers one T cell receptor beta chain sequence. Antigen: not known. Other nucleotide sequences from this sample produce the same CDR3. This PCR relied on a set of 60 Vbeta primers and 13 Jbeta primers. TCRdb's copy holds only in-frame clones and misses some; the assay was immunoSEQ multiplex PCR. The repertoire holds some 130,000 clones, with roughly three quarters as singletons. This record belongs to a study of cytomegalovirus exposure and HLA in healthy donors. The CDR3 runs to 12 residues. CDR1 and CDR2 from the germline V gene are SQVTM and ANQGSEA. V lost 4 bases and J lost 4; bases outside the gene matches: 0. Regarding the study as a whole: Reports showed the classifier diagnosing cytomegalovirus status with high specificity and sensitivity. In a later analysis, productive TCRs from donors in an Asian-associated ancestry cluster reportedly carried fewer N-insertions than the cohort mean. A later analysis linked a missense DCLRE1C variant to TCR beta V- and J-gene trimming.

Sample: PBMCs. The source of this sequence is a man in his forties or fifties in good health and CMV-seronegative. The chain recombines TRBV29-1 with TRBJ2-2, with 7 positions matching TRBD2. DNA of the CDR3: TGCAGCGTTGGGGGGGGCACCGGGGAGCTGTTTTTT. Amino acids: CSVGGGTGELFF.